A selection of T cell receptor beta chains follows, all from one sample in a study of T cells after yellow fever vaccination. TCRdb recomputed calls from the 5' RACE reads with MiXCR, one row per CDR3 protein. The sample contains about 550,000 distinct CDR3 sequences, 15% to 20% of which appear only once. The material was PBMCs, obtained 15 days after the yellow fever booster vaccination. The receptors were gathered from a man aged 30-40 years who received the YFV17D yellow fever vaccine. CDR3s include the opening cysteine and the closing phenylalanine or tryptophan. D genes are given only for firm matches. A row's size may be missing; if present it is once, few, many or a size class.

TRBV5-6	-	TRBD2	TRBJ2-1	TGTGCCAGCAGCTACAAACTGACCGGGACTAGCGGGAGGTACAATGAGCAGTTCTTC	CASSYKLTGTSGRYNEQFF
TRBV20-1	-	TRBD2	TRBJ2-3	TGCAGTGCTAGAGCGGGACTAGAGGTTACGCAGTATTTT	CSARAGLEVTQYF
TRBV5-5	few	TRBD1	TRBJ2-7	TGTGCCAGCAGCTTGTGGGACAGCAAAAGCGGAGAGCAGTACTTC	CASSLWDSKSGEQYF
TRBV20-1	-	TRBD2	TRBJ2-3	TGCAGTGCTAGAGATCTCGGGACTAGCGAAATCACAGATACGCAGTATTTT	CSARDLGTSEITDTQYF
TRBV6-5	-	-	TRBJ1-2	TGTGCCAGCAGTAACAGGGTGGGTGGCTACACCTTC	CASSNRVGGYTF
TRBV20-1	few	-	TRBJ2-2	TGCAGTGCTAGAGATTTTCAGGACACTGGGAGAACCGGGGAGCTGTTTTTT	CSARDFQDTGRTGELFF
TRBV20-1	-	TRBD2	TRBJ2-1	TGCAGTGCTAGGACTAGCGGGAGGGGGCAGTTCTTC	CSARTSGRGQFF
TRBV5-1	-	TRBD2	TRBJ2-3	TGCGCCAGCAGCGGAAGCGGGAGGGTCACAGATACGCAGTATTTT	CASSGSGRVTDTQYF
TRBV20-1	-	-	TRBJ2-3	TGCAGTGCAACAGGCGGGGCCCCAGATACGCAGTATTTT	CSATGGAPDTQYF
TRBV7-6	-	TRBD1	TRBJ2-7	TGTGCCAGCAACATGGGGACAGGCTACGAGCAGTACTTC	CASNMGTGYEQYF
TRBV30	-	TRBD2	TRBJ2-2	TGTGCCTGGCTGGCGGGAGTCACCGGGGAGCTGTTTTTT	CAWLAGVTGELFF
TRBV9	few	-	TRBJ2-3	TGTGCCAGCAGCGTAAGAGGCGGTCGCCCAGATACGCAGTATTTT	CASSVRGGRPDTQYF
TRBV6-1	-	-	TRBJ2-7	TGTGCCAGCAGCCAAAGGGAGAGCTACGAGCAGTACTTC	CASSQRESYEQYF
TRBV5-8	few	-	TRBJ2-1	TGTGCCAGCAGCTTGGTCGTGGCCTCCTACAATGAGCAGTTCTTC	CASSLVVASYNEQFF
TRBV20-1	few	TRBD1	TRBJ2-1	TGCAGTGCTAACAACCCAAACAGGGGGATGTCCTACAATGAGCAGTTCTTC	CSANNPNRGMSYNEQFF
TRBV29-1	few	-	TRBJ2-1	TGCAGCGTTCGTGGATCAGGGTTGAGAAATGAGCAGTTCTTC	CSVRGSGLRNEQFF
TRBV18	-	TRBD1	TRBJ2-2	TGTGCCAGCTCACCACCGACAGGGGGCGCCGACACCGGGGAGCTGTTTTTT	CASSPPTGGADTGELFF
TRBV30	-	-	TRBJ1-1	TGTGCCTGGTCCCCGCCCAAACCTGAAGCTTTCTTT	CAWSPPKPEAFF
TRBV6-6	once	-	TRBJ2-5	TGTGCCAGCTTTCAGGGATGGGAGACCCAGTACTTC	CASFQGWETQYF
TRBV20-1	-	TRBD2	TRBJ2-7	TGCAGTGCCGCAAGCGGGACTACATTCATCTACGAGCAGTACTTC	CSAASGTTFIYEQYF
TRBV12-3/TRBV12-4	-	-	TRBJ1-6	TGTGCCAGCAGTTTCGGGCAGGGCGCTTCACCCCTCCACTTT	CASSFGQGASPLHF
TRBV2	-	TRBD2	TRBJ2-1	TGTGCCAGCAGTGAAGGCGGGAGTGGATTTTTTGAGCAGTTCTTC	CASSEGGSGFFEQFF
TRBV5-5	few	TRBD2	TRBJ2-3	TGTGCCAGCAGCTTCCTCGCTCGGGCGGGGGGCACAGATACGCAGTATTTT	CASSFLARAGGTDTQYF
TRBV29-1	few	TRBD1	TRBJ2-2	TGCAGCGCCCCGGACAGGGACGGCACCGGGGAGCTGTTTTTT	CSAPDRDGTGELFF
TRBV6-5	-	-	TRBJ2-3	TGTGCCAGCAGTTCCCCCCATGGCACACGATCCACAGATACGCAGTATTTT	CASSSPHGTRSTDTQYF
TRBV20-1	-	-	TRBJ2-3	TGCAGTGCTAACTTTGGAGGGCCCTCGGGGCCAGATACGCAGTATTTT	CSANFGGPSGPDTQYF
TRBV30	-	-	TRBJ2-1	TGTGCCTGGAGTCCGTGGGGACCGTACAATGAGCAGTTCTTC	CAWSPWGPYNEQFF
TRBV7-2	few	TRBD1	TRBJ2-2	TGTGCCAGCAGCGAATGGGACAGACACACCGGGGAGCTGTTTTTT	CASSEWDRHTGELFF
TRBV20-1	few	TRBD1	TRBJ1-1	TGCAGTGCTTTAACAGGGGGGGGGAACACTGAAGCTTTCTTT	CSALTGGGNTEAFF
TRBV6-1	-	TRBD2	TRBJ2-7	TGTGCCAGCAGTCGGGGACTACAAGGCTACGAGCAGTACTTC	CASSRGLQGYEQYF
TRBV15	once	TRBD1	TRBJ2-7	TGTGCCACCAGCAGAGATAGGACAGGAGCAACCTACGAGCAGTACTTC	CATSRDRTGATYEQYF
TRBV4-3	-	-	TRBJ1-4	TGCGCCAGCAGCCAGGGGGCACTAGATTTGGAAGAAAAACTGTTTTTT	CASSQGALDLEEKLFF
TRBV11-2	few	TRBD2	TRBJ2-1	TGTGCCAGCAGCTTAAGGTTGCGGGAGGGGTACAATGAGCAGTTCTTC	CASSLRLREGYNEQFF